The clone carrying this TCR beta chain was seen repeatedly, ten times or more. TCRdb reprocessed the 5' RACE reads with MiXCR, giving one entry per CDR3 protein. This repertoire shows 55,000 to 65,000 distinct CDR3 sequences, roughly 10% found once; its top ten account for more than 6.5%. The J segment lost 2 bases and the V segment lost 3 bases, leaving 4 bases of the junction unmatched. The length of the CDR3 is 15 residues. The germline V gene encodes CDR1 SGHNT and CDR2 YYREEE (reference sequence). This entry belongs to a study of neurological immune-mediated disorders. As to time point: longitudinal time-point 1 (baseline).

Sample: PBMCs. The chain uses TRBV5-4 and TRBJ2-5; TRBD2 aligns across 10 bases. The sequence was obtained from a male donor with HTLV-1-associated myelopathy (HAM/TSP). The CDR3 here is CASSSQAGGQETQYF. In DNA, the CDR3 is TGTGCCAGCAGCTCACAAGCGGGGGGGCAAGAGACCCAGTACTTC.